This T cell receptor (beta chain) was identified during a study of shared clonotypes between healthy human individuals. Study summary: The cohort had two women and three men, ages 18 to 49.

CDR1 and CDR2 from the germline V gene are MNHEY and SMNVEV (reference sequence). The CDR3 has 16 amino acids. Between the trimmed V and J ends, which lost 2 bases and 4 bases, there was a span of 18 bases. How the authors handled the data: As immunoSEQ supplied junction-only sequences (without quality scores), filtering differed. Assay: immunoSEQ multiplex PCR; the TCRdb copy retains only in-frame clones and omits some. V and J calls and clone size are those listed in that table; D and trimming were worked out from the DNA. The sample consists of hundreds of thousands of clones, roughly three quarters of them appearing once.

Material for sequencing was PBMCs. This chain links TRBV27 with TRBJ2-7; D ambiguous. This clonotype originated in a woman aged 40 to 49 in good health. Some clones in this sample may be carry-over from other donors' samples. The CDR3 DNA sequence: TGTGCCAGCAGTTTAATGGTTGCTAGTTCACTATACGAGCAGTACTTC. Translating gives CASSLMVASSLYEQYF.